The present T cell receptor (beta chain) was sequenced within a study of blood T cell repertoires in COVID-19. Study-wide context: The origin of the acute and convalescent COVID-19 samples was the United States, Italy and Spain.

Clones were read by immunoSEQ multiplex PCR, and TCRdb kept only the in-frame ones, dropping some. The sample has hundreds of thousands of clones, approximately 91% seen once. This CDR3 is 15 amino acids long. Trimming took 0 bases from V and 4 from J, leaving 10 bases between them. Germline CDR1 reads KGHSH; CDR2 reads LQKENI. This TCR came from a man aged 55-75 years who had recovered from COVID-19. This chain connects TRBV18 to TRBJ1-3; D is possibly TRBD1 (5 bases). The material sequenced was peripheral blood. CDR3 in amino acids: CASSPPVSGGNTIYF. DNA for the CDR3: TGTGCCAGCTCACCACCGGTCTCAGGGGGAAACACCATATATTTT.